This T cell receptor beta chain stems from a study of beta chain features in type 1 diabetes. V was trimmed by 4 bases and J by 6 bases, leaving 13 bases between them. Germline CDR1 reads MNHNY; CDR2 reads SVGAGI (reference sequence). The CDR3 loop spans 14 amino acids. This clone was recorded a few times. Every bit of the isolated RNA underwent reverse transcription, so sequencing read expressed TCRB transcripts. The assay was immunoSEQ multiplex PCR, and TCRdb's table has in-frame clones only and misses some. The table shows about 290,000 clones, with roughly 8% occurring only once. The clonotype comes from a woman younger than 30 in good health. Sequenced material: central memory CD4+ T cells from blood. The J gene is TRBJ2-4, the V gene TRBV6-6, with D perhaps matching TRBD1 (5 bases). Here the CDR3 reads CASSWGQNRNIQYF. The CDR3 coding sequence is TGTGCCAGCAGTTGGGGCCAGAACCGAAACATTCAGTACTTC.